Below are 3 T cell receptor beta chains sequenced from a single sample in a study of T cell responses to AZD1222 COVID-19 vaccine. The method was immunoSEQ multiplex PCR; TCRdb's version includes in-frame clones alone and lacks a portion of them. Here the sample spans 200,000 or so clones, about 94% being singletons. Sequencing was performed on peripheral blood, taken on day 0 of AZD1222 vaccination. These receptors originate from an adult in good health.

V gene TRBV27 combines with J gene TRBJ1-2, with D perhaps TRBD1 (5 bases). The V end was cut by 5 bases, the J end by 3 bases, with 13 bases between. This CDR3 comprises 14 residues. Germline CDR1 MNHEY, CDR2 SMNVEV (reference sequence). CDR3 sequence reads: CASSPLQGYYGYTF. CDR3 nucleotides: TGTGCCAGCAGTCCCCTCCAGGGTTACTATGGCTACACCTTC.

The V and J genes are TRBV7-2 and TRBJ1-4, with 8 bases fitting TRBD1. Germline V CDR1 and CDR2: SGHTA, FQGNSA. The V segment lost 5 bases and the J segment 2 bases; nucleotides outside the gene matches: 4. This CDR3 comprises 15 residues. CDR3 in DNA: TGTGCCAGCAGCCGGACAGGGCTCACTAATGAAAAACTGTTTTTT. It encodes CASSRTGLTNEKLFF.

The chain uses TRBV30 and TRBJ1-5; TRBD1 matches at 8 bases. After removal of 0 bases from V and 0 bases from J, the junction contained 13 bases not matched to a gene. The length of the CDR3 is 19 residues. The germline gives CDR1 GTSNPN, CDR2 SVGIG (reference sequence). The CDR3 region is CAWSVPRAGGFHSNQPQHF. DNA for the CDR3: TGTGCCTGGAGTGTACCGAGGGCAGGGGGCTTCCATAGCAATCAGCCCCAGCATTTT.